This T cell receptor beta chain was captured in a study of T-cell memory formation after mild COVID-19 (dated by TCRdb to the early 2020s). Notes on the research overall: TCR sequence clusters from the two donors were largely donor specific. In a couple of donors, T-cell clones that expanded and contracted after mild COVID-19 were tracked by sequencing TCRalpha and TCRbeta repertoires over time. Two young, previously healthy adult volunteers, one female and one male, were included in the cohort.

Sequencing relied on an Illumina NovaSeq 6000. cDNA libraries for TCRalpha and TCRbeta were prepared by 5'RACE using constant-segment primers, with sample barcodes and unique molecular identifiers added. Trizol reagent was used to extract RNA from every sample. The libraries were amplified in two PCR steps, and the second step added a second sample barcode and Illumina TruSeq adapters. The libraries were sequenced on an Illumina NovaSeq using 2 x 150 bp paired-end reads. The study's own analysis went as follows. With migec v1.2.7, reads were demultiplexed and then collapsed into UMI-guided consensus sequences. Using mixcr v2.1.11, UMI consensuses were aligned to TRA and TRB V and J templates and then assembled into clonotypes. Clonotypes were classified as expanded or contracted when called significant by both edgeR and NoisET, with noise models trained on biological replicates. For edgeR calls, the thresholds were a false discovery rate-adjusted p below 0.01 and a log2 fold-change of 1. PCA with hierarchical clustering of max-normalized trajectories of the 1000 most abundant clonotypes was used as exploratory dynamics analysis. Separately sequenced CD4+ and CD8+ repertoires were used to assign the CD4 or CD8 phenotype of responding clones. TCRdb applied fastp at Q25 and MiXCR to the public reads, then kept only in-frame beta chains. Entries are consolidated by CDR3 protein sequence, retaining the most common genes and DNA. The V and J calls follow TCRdb's processing rather than the paper's. Within this sample are around 450,000 distinct CDR3 sequences, with roughly a quarter of them counted one time only. Around 8.7% of the sample is in the top ten clones.

PBMCs were isolated by Ficoll-Paque density gradient centrifugation. About this clonotype: Its antigen remains unidentified. Base quality data are lacking; no much larger clone is found one base away.

What the authors observed across the whole study: SARS-CoV-2 specificity of the second-wave clones peaking on day 37 was not confirmed. Only a couple of mild cases were covered by the study, and larger cohorts that include severe cases with pre-infection samples were considered necessary. Some responding clones were detected in pre-infection memory, suggesting pre-existing cross-reactive memory T cells joined the SARS-CoV-2 response. Clones contracting from day 15 to 85 had balanced CD4/CD8 phenotypes, while a second wave expanding from day 15 to 37 was biased towards CD4+. Contracting CD4+ clones appeared mostly in the CM and EM memory subsets, whereas CD8+ clones were enriched in EMRA.

The sequence came from an adult woman who had mild COVID-19 (a few samples of this study predate the infection). The sample titles of this study are shuffled in the database, so cell type and time point are left out; the donor was told from shared clones. The sequencing input was PBMCs or a T cell subset sorted from them (not recorded which).

CDR3 loop: CASSLNGGTGELFF. In nucleotide form, the sequence is TGTGCCAGCAGCTTAAATGGGGGAACCGGGGAGCTGTTTTTT. This chain is built from TRBV7-2 and TRBJ2-2; the D segment is perhaps TRBD1 or TRBD2, each sharing 5 matched bases. The CDR3 goes from the cysteine to the phenylalanine over 14 residues. The CDR3 DNA has 42 bases and is translated from base 1. Based on the germline V gene, the CDR1 and CDR2 sequences are SGHTA and FQGNSA. The V end loses 2 bases and the J end loses 5 bases, and a stretch of 9 bases separates them.